A selection of T cell receptor beta chains follows, all from one sample in a study of beta chain features in type 1 diabetes. Clones were sequenced by immunoSEQ multiplex PCR, and TCRdb holds only the in-frame ones, with some missing. Here the sample spans around 250,000 clones, 13% to 15% being singletons. Sequences were obtained from naive CD4+ T cells from blood. The receptors stem from a woman aged 35 to 49 in good health. Each CDR3 is given with its conserved first and last residue. The D gene is left open where the match is weak. Rows give clone size only sometimes, using once, few, many, or a class for an expanded clone.

NA	TRBV19	NA	TRBJ1-2	CASSPPGQARAGYTF	TGTGCCAGTAGTCCCCCTGGCCAGGCCAGGGCTGGCTACACCTTC
NA	TRBV5-4	TRBD2	TRBJ2-1	CASSLGSGGNNEQFF	TGTGCCAGCAGCTTGGGTAGCGGGGGAAACAATGAGCAGTTCTTC
few	TRBV7-2	NA	TRBJ2-3	CASSLLVWESTDTQYF	TGTGCCAGCAGCTTACTCGTGTGGGAGAGCACAGATACGCAGTATTTT
NA	TRBV7-2	TRBD1	TRBJ1-6	CASSLGQGAGNSPLHF	TGTGCCAGCAGCTTAGGACAGGGGGCTGGTAATTCACCCCTCCACTTT
few	TRBV13	TRBD1	TRBJ2-6	CASSSGQGLPGANVLTF	TGTGCCAGCAGCTCCGGACAGGGGCTCCCTGGGGCCAACGTCCTGACTTTC
NA	TRBV7-2	NA	TRBJ1-2	CASSSPKNRVDYGYTF	TGTGCCAGCAGCTCGCCCAAAAACAGGGTGGACTATGGCTACACCTTC
few	TRBV6-6	TRBD1	TRBJ1-3	CASSETGRTNTIYF	TGTGCCAGCAGTGAGACAGGGAGGACTAACACCATATATTTT
NA	TRBV29-1	TRBD2	TRBJ2-3	CSVATPISGGTDTQYF	TGCAGCGTTGCTACCCCTATCAGCGGGGGCACAGATACGCAGTATTTT
NA	TRBV25-1	NA	TRBJ1-4	CASSEFQGPTNEKLFF	TGTGCCAGCAGTGAATTTCAGGGTCCAACTAATGAAAAACTGTTTTTT
NA	TRBV10-1	NA	TRBJ1-2	CASSESKQDYPNYGYTF	TGCGCCAGCAGTGAGTCGAAACAGGATTACCCCAACTATGGCTACACCTTC
few	TRBV2	NA	TRBJ2-2	CASSAASSTGELFF	TGTGCCAGCAGTGCGGCTAGCAGCACCGGGGAGCTGTTTTTT
once	TRBV5-8	NA	TRBJ2-1	CASSLARVNEQFF	TGTGCCAGCAGCTTGGCCAGGGTAAATGAGCAGTTCTTC
many	TRBV7-9	TRBD2	TRBJ2-1	CASTLLAGLEGEQFF	TGTGCCAGCACCCTTCTAGCGGGGCTCGAGGGGGAGCAGTTCTTC
few	TRBV12-5	NA	TRBJ2-5	CASGLVGLGTQYF	TGTGCTAGTGGTTTGGTGGGTCTAGGGACCCAGTACTTC
NA	TRBV11-2	NA	TRBJ2-3	CASSLGASTDTQYF	TGTGCCAGCAGCTTAGGGGCTAGCACAGATACGCAGTATTTT
NA	TRBV13	NA	TRBJ2-5	CASSTSWDNQETQYF	TGTGCCAGCAGCACAAGCTGGGACAACCAAGAGACCCAGTACTTC
NA	TRBV5-4	TRBD2	TRBJ2-5	CASSQGLAQETQYF	TGTGCCAGCAGCCAAGGACTAGCGCAAGAGACCCAGTACTTC
few	TRBV18	NA	TRBJ1-1	CASSAMNTEAFF	TGTGCCAGCTCAGCGATGAACACTGAAGCTTTCTTT
NA	TRBV6-5	NA	TRBJ2-2	CASSYDMATGELFF	TGTGCCAGCAGTTACGATATGGCCACCGGGGAGCTGTTTTTT
few	TRBV7-9	TRBD1	TRBJ1-2	CASSLMDRGYGYTF	TGTGCCAGCAGCTTAATGGACAGGGGCTATGGCTACACCTTC
NA	TRBV6-1	NA	TRBJ1-5	CASSDRDNQPQHF	TGTGCCAGCAGTGACAGGGACAATCAGCCCCAGCATTTT
many	TRBV4-3	NA	TRBJ2-7	CASSQDNAGIAYEQYF	TGCGCCAGCAGCCAAGACAATGCAGGAATAGCGTACGAGCAGTACTTC
few	TRBV7-8	TRBD1	TRBJ2-2	CASSLTGATGELFF	TGTGCCAGCAGCTTAACAGGGGCCACCGGGGAGCTGTTTTTT
few	TRBV7-9	TRBD1	TRBJ2-7	CASAVDRGIREQYF	TGTGCCAGCGCCGTGGACAGGGGGATTCGAGAGCAGTACTTC
NA	TRBV6-5	NA	TRBJ2-6	CASSSAISGANVLTF	TGTGCCAGCAGTTCAGCGATCTCTGGGGCCAACGTCCTGACTTTC
NA	TRBV7-9	TRBD1	TRBJ2-2	CASSRTGLGELFF	TGTGCTAGCAGCCGGACAGGCCTCGGGGAGCTGTTTTTT
NA	TRBV19	NA	TRBJ2-3	CASSILAGADTDTQYF	TGTGCCAGTAGTATTCTTGCGGGGGCGGACACAGATACGCAGTATTTT